This TCR beta chain was observed in a study of T cell changes during pregnancy in multiple sclerosis. Only in-frame clones appear in the TCRdb table, and some are missing; sequencing was by immunoSEQ multiplex PCR. The data hold 20,000 or so clones, with roughly 89% observed a single time. Per germline, CDR1 SGHNT and CDR2 YYREEE (reference sequence). The CDR3 covers 13 residues. V lost 0 bases and J lost 6, with 9 bases in between. About this clone itself: It may be a read error: a sequence one base away is much more abundant. This sample includes further DNA sequences coding for the same CDR3.

The sample was CD8+ T cells from peripheral blood mononuclear cells, taken in the third trimester of pregnancy. The sequence was collected from a female donor in good health, enrolled as a control in a pregnancy study. The chain carries TRBV5-4 and TRBJ1-2; D ambiguous. The CDR3 sequence: CASSLAGVDGYTF. In nucleotides, the CDR3 is TGTGCCAGCAGCTTGGCCGGGGTGGATGGCTACACCTTC. Full variable domain (missing parts from reference TRBV5-4 and TRBJ1-2): ETGVTQSPTHLIKTRGQQVTLRCSSQSGHNTVSWYQQALGQGPQFIFQYYREEENGRGNFPPRFSGLQFPNYSSELNVNALELDDSALYLCASSLAGVDGYTFGSGTRLTVV.